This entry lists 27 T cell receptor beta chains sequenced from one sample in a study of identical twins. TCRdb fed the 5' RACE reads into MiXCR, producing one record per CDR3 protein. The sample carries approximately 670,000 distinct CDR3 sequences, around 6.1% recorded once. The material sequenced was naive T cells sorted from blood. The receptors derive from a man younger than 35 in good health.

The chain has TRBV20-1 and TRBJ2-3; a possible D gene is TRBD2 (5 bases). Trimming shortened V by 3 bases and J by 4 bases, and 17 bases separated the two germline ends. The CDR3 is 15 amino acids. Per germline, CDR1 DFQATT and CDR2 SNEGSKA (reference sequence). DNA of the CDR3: TGCAGTGCTAGCTCGGCGGGCCATGGGGCAGATACGCAGTATTTT. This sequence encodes CSASSAGHGADTQYF.

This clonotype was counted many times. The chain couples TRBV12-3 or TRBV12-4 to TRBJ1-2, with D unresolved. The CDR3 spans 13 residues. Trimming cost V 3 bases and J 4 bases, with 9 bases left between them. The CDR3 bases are TGTGCCAGCAGTTTCAGGACGCTCTATGGCTACACCTTC. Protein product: CASSFRTLYGYTF.

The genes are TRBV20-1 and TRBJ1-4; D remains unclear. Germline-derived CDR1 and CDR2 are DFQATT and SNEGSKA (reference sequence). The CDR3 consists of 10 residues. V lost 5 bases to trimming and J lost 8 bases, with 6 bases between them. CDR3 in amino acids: CSALTEKLFF. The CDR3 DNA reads TGCAGTGCTCTGACAGAAAAACTGTTTTTT.

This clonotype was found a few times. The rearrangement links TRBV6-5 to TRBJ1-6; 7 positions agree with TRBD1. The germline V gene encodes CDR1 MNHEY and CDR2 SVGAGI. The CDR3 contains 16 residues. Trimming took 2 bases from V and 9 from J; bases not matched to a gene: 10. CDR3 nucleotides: TGTGCCAGCAGTTACGACCCGCTAGGGGGCGGTTCACCCCTCCACTTT. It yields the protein CASSYDPLGGGSPLHF.

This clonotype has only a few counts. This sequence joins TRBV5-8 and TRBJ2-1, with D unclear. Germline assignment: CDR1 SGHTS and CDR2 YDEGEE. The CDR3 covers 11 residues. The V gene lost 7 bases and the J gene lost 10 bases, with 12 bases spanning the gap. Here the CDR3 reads CASPFVREQFF. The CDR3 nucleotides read TGTGCCAGCCCCTTTGTTCGAGAGCAGTTCTTC.

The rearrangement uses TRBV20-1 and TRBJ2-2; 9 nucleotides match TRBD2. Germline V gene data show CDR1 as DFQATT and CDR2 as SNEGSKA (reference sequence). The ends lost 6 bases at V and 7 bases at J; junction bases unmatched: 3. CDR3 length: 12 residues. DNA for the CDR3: TGCAGTGCAGCAGCGGGAGGCGGGGAGCTGTTTTTT. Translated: CSAAAGGGELFF.

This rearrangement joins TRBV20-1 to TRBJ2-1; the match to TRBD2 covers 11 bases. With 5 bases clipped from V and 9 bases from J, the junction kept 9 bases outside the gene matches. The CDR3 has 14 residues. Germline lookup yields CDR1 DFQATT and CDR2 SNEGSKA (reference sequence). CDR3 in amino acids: CSALVLAGGLEQFF. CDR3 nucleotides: TGCAGTGCTCTCGTTTTAGCGGGAGGGCTTGAGCAGTTCTTC.

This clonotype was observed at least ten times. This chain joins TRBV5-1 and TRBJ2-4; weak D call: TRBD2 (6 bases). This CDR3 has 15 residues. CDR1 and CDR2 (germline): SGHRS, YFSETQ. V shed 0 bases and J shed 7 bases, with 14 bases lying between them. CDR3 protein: CASSLAEAEGNIQYF. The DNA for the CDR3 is TGCGCCAGCAGCTTGGCCGAGGCGGAGGGGAACATTCAGTACTTC. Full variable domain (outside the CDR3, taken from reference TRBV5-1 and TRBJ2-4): KAGVTQTPRYLIKTRGQQVTLSCSPISGHRSVSWYQQTPGQGLQFLFEYFSETQRNKGNFPGRFSGRQFSNSRSEMNVSTLELGDSALYLCASSLAEAEGNIQYFGAGTRLSVL.

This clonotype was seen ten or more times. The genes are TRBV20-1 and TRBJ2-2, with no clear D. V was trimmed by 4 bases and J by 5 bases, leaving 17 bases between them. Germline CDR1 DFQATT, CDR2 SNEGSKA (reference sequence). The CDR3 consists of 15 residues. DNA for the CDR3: TGCAGTGCTATCGGCTTCCAGTTCCAAACCGGGGAGCTGTTTTTT. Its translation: CSAIGFQFQTGELFF.

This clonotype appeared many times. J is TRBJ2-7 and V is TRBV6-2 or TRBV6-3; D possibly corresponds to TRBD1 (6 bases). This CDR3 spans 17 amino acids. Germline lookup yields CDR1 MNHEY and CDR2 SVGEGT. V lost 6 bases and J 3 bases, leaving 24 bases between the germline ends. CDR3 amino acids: CASRWKTTGSGDYEQYF. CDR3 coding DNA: TGTGCCAGCAGATGGAAAACTACAGGGTCCGGAGACTACGAGCAGTACTTC.

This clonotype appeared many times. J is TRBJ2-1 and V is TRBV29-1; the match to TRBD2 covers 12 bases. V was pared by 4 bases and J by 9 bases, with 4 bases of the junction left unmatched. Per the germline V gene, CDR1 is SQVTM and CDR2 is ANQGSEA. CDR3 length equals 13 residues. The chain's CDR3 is CSVAGLAGLEQFF. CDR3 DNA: TGCAGCGTTGCCGGACTAGCGGGACTTGAGCAGTTCTTC.

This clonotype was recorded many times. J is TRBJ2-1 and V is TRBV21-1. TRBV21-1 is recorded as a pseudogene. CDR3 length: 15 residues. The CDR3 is CASSATPRSYNEQFF. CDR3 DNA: TGTGCCAGCAGCGCCACACCTCGCTCCTACAATGAGCAGTTCTTC.

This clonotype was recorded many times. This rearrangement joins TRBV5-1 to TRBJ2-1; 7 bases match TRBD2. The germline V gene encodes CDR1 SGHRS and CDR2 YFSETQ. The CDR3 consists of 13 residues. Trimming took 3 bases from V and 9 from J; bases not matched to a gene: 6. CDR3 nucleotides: TGCGCCAGCAGCTATGCTGGCGGGGGTGAGCAGTTCTTC. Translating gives CASSYAGGGEQFF.

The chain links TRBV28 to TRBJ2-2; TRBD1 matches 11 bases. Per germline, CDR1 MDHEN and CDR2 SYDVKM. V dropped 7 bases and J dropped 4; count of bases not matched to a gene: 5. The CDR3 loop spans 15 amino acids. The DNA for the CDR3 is TGTGCCAGCACCGGACAGGGGGCCGGCACCGGGGAGCTGTTTTTT. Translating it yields CASTGQGAGTGELFF.

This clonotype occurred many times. The CDR3 loop is CASSLTSGRVADTQYF. Here the CDR3 DNA reads TGTGCCAGCAGTTTAACTAGCGGGAGGGTGGCAGATACGCAGTATTTT. The chain employs TRBV6-5 and TRBJ2-3; 13 bases fit TRBD2. CDR1 MNHEY and CDR2 SVGAGI come from the germline V gene. The J segment lost 4 bases and the V segment lost 4 bases, leaving 5 bases of the junction unmatched. This CDR3 is built from 16 residues.

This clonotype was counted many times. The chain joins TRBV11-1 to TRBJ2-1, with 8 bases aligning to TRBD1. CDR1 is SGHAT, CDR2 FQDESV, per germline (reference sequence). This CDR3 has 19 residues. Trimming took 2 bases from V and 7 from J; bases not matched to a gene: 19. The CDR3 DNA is TGTGCCAGCAGCTTATCTATGGGCAGGGGGCTCGTTGCAGGGAATGAGCAGTTCTTC. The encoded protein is CASSLSMGRGLVAGNEQFF.

CDR3 in DNA: TGTGCCAGCAGTTACTTCGCCGGTGGCTACACCTTC. Its translation is CASSYFAGGYTF. The J gene is TRBJ1-2, the V gene TRBV6-2 or TRBV6-3; no definite D call. Trimming left V 1 base short and J 7 bases short, with 7 bases between. The CDR3 runs to 12 residues. Per germline, CDR1 MNHEY and CDR2 SVGEGT.

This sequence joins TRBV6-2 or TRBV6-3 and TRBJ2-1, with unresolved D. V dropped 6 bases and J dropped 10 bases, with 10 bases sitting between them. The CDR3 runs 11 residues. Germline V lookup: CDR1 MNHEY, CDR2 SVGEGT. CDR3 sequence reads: CASSQPREQFF. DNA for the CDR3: TGTGCCAGCAGCCAACCTCGGGAGCAGTTCTTC.

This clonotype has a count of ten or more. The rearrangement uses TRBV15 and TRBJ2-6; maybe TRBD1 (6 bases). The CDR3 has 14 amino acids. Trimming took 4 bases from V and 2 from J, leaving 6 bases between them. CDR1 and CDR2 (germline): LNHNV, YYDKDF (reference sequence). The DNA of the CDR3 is TGTGCCACCAGCAACAGGGCTGGGGCCAACGTCCTGACTTTC. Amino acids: CATSNRAGANVLTF.

This CDR3 reads CASSTGGNSPLHF. Written as DNA, the CDR3 is TGTGCCAGCAGCACCGGGGGGAATTCACCCCTCCACTTT. The rearrangement links TRBV7-3 to TRBJ1-6; D is perhaps TRBD1 (5 bases). Germline V gene lookup returns CDR1 SGHTA and CDR2 FQGTGA. Trimming removed 5 bases at V and 7 bases at J, with 9 bases between. There are 13 residues in the CDR3.

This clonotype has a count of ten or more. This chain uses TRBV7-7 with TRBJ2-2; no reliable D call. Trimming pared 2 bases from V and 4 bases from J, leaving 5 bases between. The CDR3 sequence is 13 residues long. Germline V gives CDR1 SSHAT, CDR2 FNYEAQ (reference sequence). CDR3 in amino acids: CASSLYGTGELFF. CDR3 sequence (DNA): TGTGCCAGCAGCTTATATGGCACCGGGGAGCTGTTTTTT.

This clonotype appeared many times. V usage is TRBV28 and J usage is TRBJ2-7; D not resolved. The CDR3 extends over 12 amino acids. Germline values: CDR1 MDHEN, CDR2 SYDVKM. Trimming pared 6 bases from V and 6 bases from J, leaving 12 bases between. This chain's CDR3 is CASRELLGEQYF. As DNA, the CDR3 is TGTGCCAGCAGGGAATTGTTGGGCGAGCAGTACTTC.

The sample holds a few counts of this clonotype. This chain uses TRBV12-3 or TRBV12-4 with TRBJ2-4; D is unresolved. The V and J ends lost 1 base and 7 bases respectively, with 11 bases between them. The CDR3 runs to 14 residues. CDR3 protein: CASSLVDQRNIQYF. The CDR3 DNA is TGTGCCAGCAGTTTAGTGGATCAGAGGAACATTCAGTACTTC.

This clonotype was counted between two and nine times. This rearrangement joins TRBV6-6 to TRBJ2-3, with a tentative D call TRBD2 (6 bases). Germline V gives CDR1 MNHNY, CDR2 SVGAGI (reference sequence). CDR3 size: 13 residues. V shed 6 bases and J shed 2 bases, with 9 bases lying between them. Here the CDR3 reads CASRGTPTDTQYF. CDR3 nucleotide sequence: TGTGCCAGCAGGGGGACTCCCACAGATACGCAGTATTTT.

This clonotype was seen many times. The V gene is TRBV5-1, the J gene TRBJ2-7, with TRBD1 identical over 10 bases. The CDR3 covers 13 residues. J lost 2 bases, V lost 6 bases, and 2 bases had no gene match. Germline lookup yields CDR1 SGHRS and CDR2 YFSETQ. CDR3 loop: CASTGTGAYEQYF. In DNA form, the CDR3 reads TGCGCCAGCACAGGGACAGGGGCCTACGAGCAGTACTTC.

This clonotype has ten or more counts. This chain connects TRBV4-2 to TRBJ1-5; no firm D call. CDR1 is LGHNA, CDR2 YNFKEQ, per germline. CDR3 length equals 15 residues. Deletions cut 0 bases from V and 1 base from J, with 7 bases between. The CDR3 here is CASSQEDASNQPQHF. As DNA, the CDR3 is TGTGCCAGCAGCCAAGAGGACGCGAGCAATCAGCCCCAGCATTTT.

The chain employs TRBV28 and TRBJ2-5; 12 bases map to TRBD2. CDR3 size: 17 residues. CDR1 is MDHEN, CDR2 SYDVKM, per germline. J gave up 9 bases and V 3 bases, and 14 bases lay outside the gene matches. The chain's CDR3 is CASSFRTGLAGQGPQYF. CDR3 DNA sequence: TGTGCCAGCAGTTTTCGAACTGGACTAGCGGGGCAGGGGCCCCAGTACTTC.